These T cell receptor beta chains were read from a single sample in a study of early T cells in non-severe SARS-CoV-2 infection. TCRdb re-called the 5' RACE reads through MiXCR, storing one row per CDR3 protein. The profile shows roughly 120,000 distinct CDR3 sequences, 15% of them singletons. Sequencing input: whole blood. The receptors were gathered from an adult who was a healthcare worker with PCR-confirmed SARS-CoV-2 infection or an uninfected control (not recorded which). Each CDR3 is given with its conserved first and last residue. D genes are given only for firm matches. The size entry is marked missing in some rows and otherwise reads once, few, many or a size class.

TGTGCCAGCACCCAGGGGGAAAAACTGTTTTTT	CASTQGEKLFF	TRBV7-9	.	.	TRBJ1-4
TGTGCCAGCAGCCAAGGACTACAGGGAAAGGAAGCTTTCTTT	CASSQGLQGKEAFF	TRBV3-1	.	.	TRBJ1-1
TGTGCCAGCAGCTTAGCGGGACCGGGACCGACTATGAATGAGCAGTTCTTC	CASSLAGPGPTMNEQFF	TRBV7-6	.	few	TRBJ2-1
TGTGCCAGCAGCCCAATGGGCAGTGGGACAGATACGCAGTATTTT	CASSPMGSGTDTQYF	TRBV7-2	.	.	TRBJ2-3
TGTGCCAGCATCGGACAGGGGGTTGGAGATGAGCAGTTCTTC	CASIGQGVGDEQFF	TRBV6-6	TRBD1	.	TRBJ2-1
TGCAGTGCTAGAGATGTGTCAGCCCGGTGGTACACCTTC	CSARDVSARWYTF	TRBV20-1	.	few	TRBJ1-2
TGTGCCACCAGCACCCGGACTTCCAGCCTCCACTTT	CATSTRTSSLHF	TRBV15	.	.	TRBJ1-6
TGTGCCAGCAGTCGCGGGGGGGGCGGAGGCAATCAGCCCCAGCATTTT	CASSRGGGGGNQPQHF	TRBV6-5	.	few	TRBJ1-5
TGTGCCAGCAGTTTAGCGGGAGGAGGGAGGACGGATCAGCCCCAGCATTTT	CASSLAGGGRTDQPQHF	TRBV12-3/TRBV12-4	.	few	TRBJ1-5
TGTGCCAGCAACGCGGGATTGGGGAACAATGAGCAGTTCTTC	CASNAGLGNNEQFF	TRBV9	.	.	TRBJ2-1
TGTGCCAGCATGACGCAGCTTAGCAATCAGCCCCAGCATTTT	CASMTQLSNQPQHF	TRBV2	.	many	TRBJ1-5
TGTGCCAGCAGCCTACAACAGGACAGGGACAATGAGCAGTTCTTC	CASSLQQDRDNEQFF	TRBV7-2	TRBD1	.	TRBJ2-1
TGTGCCAGCAGCTCCCAGGGGCCCAATCAGCCCCAGCATTTT	CASSSQGPNQPQHF	TRBV7-9	.	.	TRBJ1-5
TGTGCCAGCAGCCAACCTAGGACTAGCGGGGGTAAAGAGACCCAGTACTTC	CASSQPRTSGGKETQYF	TRBV4-2	TRBD2	.	TRBJ2-5
TGTGCCAGCAGTATCCCCCGCGGCCCTCAAGAGACCCAGTACTTC	CASSIPRGPQETQYF	TRBV25-1	.	.	TRBJ2-5
TGTGCCAGCAGCCCAATTGGGGCGGGTAGAAACACCATATATTTT	CASSPIGAGRNTIYF	TRBV7-6	.	.	TRBJ1-3
TGTGCCAGCAAGTTCGGGACAGGGGTCGGACAGCCCCAGCATTTT	CASKFGTGVGQPQHF	TRBV2	TRBD1	.	TRBJ1-5
TGTGCCAGCAGGGAGGCCGCCGGGGAGCTGTTTTTT	CASREAAGELFF	TRBV6-5	.	.	TRBJ2-2
TGCGCCAGCAGCCAAGAGCCAAGTCCTCCACCCCTCCACTTT	CASSQEPSPPPLHF	TRBV4-1	.	.	TRBJ1-6
TGTGCCATCAGAGGGTTCAAAGGGACTGAAGCTTTCTTT	CAIRGFKGTEAFF	TRBV10-3	.	few	TRBJ1-1
TGTGCCAGCAGTTTGGTGGGGACTAGCACAGATACGCAGTATTTT	CASSLVGTSTDTQYF	TRBV5-5	.	many	TRBJ2-3
TGTGCCAGTAGTACTAGGACGGTTGGAGGCTATGGCTACACCTTC	CASSTRTVGGYGYTF	TRBV19	.	few	TRBJ1-2
TGTGCCAGCAGCCCAGATACTGGGGCCAACGTCCTGACTTTC	CASSPDTGANVLTF	TRBV5-4	.	few	TRBJ2-6
TGTGCCAGCAGTCATAGCGGGGGGGCCGGGGAGACCCAGTACTTC	CASSHSGGAGETQYF	TRBV6-6	TRBD2	few	TRBJ2-5
TGTGCCAGCACCGACAGGGATCAGGGGAACACTGAAGCTTTCTTT	CASTDRDQGNTEAFF	TRBV19	TRBD1	.	TRBJ1-1
TGTGCCAGCAGCTTAGTAGGTACTAGCGGTCGTTACGAGCAGTACTTC	CASSLVGTSGRYEQYF	TRBV7-9	TRBD2	many	TRBJ2-7
TGTGCCAGTACACACTCCAGCGCAGTCGTGAACACCGGGGAGCTGTTTTTT	CASTHSSAVVNTGELFF	TRBV19	.	.	TRBJ2-2
TGCGCCAGCAGCTTGGCCAGTAAGGGGCGCTTTTATGGCTACACCTTC	CASSLASKGRFYGYTF	TRBV5-1	.	.	TRBJ1-2
TGTGCCAGCAGCTTGAACAGGGTTACCGGGGAGCTGTTTTTT	CASSLNRVTGELFF	TRBV7-9	.	few	TRBJ2-2
TGCGCCAGCACGGCTAGCGGAGGGAATGAGCAGTTCTTC	CASTASGGNEQFF	TRBV5-1	TRBD2	few	TRBJ2-1
TGTGCCAGCAGATGGGAGTTGAGTATATGCAATCAGCCCCAGCATTTT	CASRWELSICNQPQHF	TRBV9	.	few	TRBJ1-5
TGTGCCAGCAGCCAAGCAGGGGGCTGGAATGAGCAGTTCTTC	CASSQAGGWNEQFF	TRBV3-1	TRBD1	many	TRBJ2-1
TGTGCCACAACCAGAAACTCTGGGGCCAACGTCCTGACTTTC	CATTRNSGANVLTF	TRBV12-3/TRBV12-4	.	few	TRBJ2-6
TGCAGCGTTGGCACGGGACTCCCAAATGGAGATACGCAGTATTTT	CSVGTGLPNGDTQYF	TRBV29-1	.	.	TRBJ2-3
TGTGCCAGTGGGCGGGACAGGGTCAATGAAAAACTGTTTTTT	CASGRDRVNEKLFF	TRBV12-3/TRBV12-4	TRBD1	few	TRBJ1-4
TGCAGTGCGATCACCGGGGGTCAGCCCCAGCATTTT	CSAITGGQPQHF	TRBV20-1	.	many	TRBJ1-5
TGTGCCAGTAGTGGGACAGGACTAGGTTACGAGCAGTACTTC	CASSGTGLGYEQYF	TRBV19	.	.	TRBJ2-7
TGTGCCAGCAGCCAGCGCTCCGGGGCCACCTACGAGCAGTACTTC	CASSQRSGATYEQYF	TRBV12-3/TRBV12-4	.	.	TRBJ2-7
TGCAGTGCTACATCAGGGGGCTTCGAGCAGTACTTC	CSATSGGFEQYF	TRBV20-1	TRBD1	few	TRBJ2-7
TGTGCCAGCAGCGTAGAGGGAGGCACAGATACGCAGTATTTT	CASSVEGGTDTQYF	TRBV9	.	.	TRBJ2-3
TGTGCCAGCAGCTTAAACAGAGCAAATTCACCCCTCCACTTT	CASSLNRANSPLHF	TRBV7-3	.	many	TRBJ1-6
TGCAGTGCTAGAGGTGGCGGTCTAACAGATACGCAGTATTTT	CSARGGGLTDTQYF	TRBV20-1	.	many	TRBJ2-3
TGTGCCAGCAGTGGGGGGAGACAACTGTTTTTT	CASSGGRQLFF	TRBV2	.	few	TRBJ1-4
TGTGCCAGCAGTCCAGACAGGGACGGGTCCTATAATTCACCCCTCCACTTT	CASSPDRDGSYNSPLHF	TRBV12-3/TRBV12-4	TRBD1	few	TRBJ1-6
TGCGCCAGCAGCCAGGGACTAGCGGGGGAAAGGGAGTTCTTC	CASSQGLAGEREFF	TRBV5-1	TRBD2	few	TRBJ2-1